This entry lists 30 T cell receptor beta chains sequenced from one sample in a study of blood T cells in healthy people across ages. The use of a sample-barcoded 5' primer and a J-beta primer mix characterized a second PCR of about 6 to 12 cycles. TCRdb reanalysed the 5' RACE reads using MiXCR and keeps one entry per CDR3 protein. The sample holds about 1,400,000 distinct CDR3 sequences, about 43% seen once. The sequenced sample consisted of blood. The receptors originated from a woman aged 18-35 years in good health.

This chain links TRBV2 with TRBJ2-4; D not resolved. Per the germline V gene, CDR1 is SNHLY and CDR2 is FYNNEI. The CDR3 consists of 12 residues. V was clipped by 0 bases and J by 13 bases, with 10 bases between them. CDR3 region: CASSEARPTQYF. CDR3 in DNA: TGTGCCAGCAGTGAAGCGCGGCCTACCCAGTACTTC.

This chain connects TRBV2 to TRBJ1-2, with D possibly matching TRBD1 (6 bases). The CDR3 extends over 14 amino acids. The V end lost 2 bases, the J end lost 2 bases, and 9 bases lay between the germline ends. The germline V gene has CDR1 SNHLY and CDR2 FYNNEI. Here the CDR3 reads CASSENRVNYGYTF. CDR3 sequence (DNA): TGTGCCAGCAGTGAAAACAGGGTCAACTATGGCTACACCTTC.

J is TRBJ1-1 and V is TRBV10-2; D remains ambiguous. Trimming took off 3 bases at V and 0 bases at J, with 11 bases between the two ends. This CDR3 contains 15 residues. Germline assignment: CDR1 WSHSY and CDR2 SAAADI. CDR3 sequence: CASSDFGRMNTEAFF. CDR3 DNA: TGCGCCAGCAGTGACTTCGGACGGATGAACACTGAAGCTTTCTTT.

The chain employs TRBV2 and TRBJ1-5; D ambiguous. The germline V gene encodes CDR1 SNHLY and CDR2 FYNNEI. Trimming stripped 3 bases from V and 4 bases from J, with 7 bases between. The CDR3 totals 13 residues. The CDR3 DNA reads as TGTGCCAGCAGTGATTGGGGAAATCAGCCCCAGCATTTT. Translating it yields CASSDWGNQPQHF.

The chain combines TRBV7-9 with TRBJ2-5; TRBD2 aligns across 9 bases. Germline V CDR1 and CDR2: SEHNR, FQNEAQ (reference sequence). V was clipped by 4 bases and J by 2 bases; unmatched bases: 8. CDR3 length: 16 residues. CDR3 region: CASSYPVTSGQETQYF. The CDR3 DNA reads TGTGCCAGCAGCTACCCCGTGACTAGCGGACAAGAGACCCAGTACTTC.

The table lists this clonotype with a few counts. The chain links TRBV20-1 to TRBJ2-1; possibly TRBD2 for D (5 bases). The germline CDR1 and CDR2 sequences are DFQATT and SNEGSKA (reference sequence). The CDR3 contains 15 residues. Trimming cost V 7 bases and J 9 bases, with 25 bases left between them. CDR3 loop: CSERAVGSVIGEQFF. For the CDR3, the DNA is TGCAGTGAGAGGGCAGTAGGATCGGTTATAGGTGAGCAGTTCTTC.

The V call is TRBV7-2, the J call TRBJ2-1, with D unclear. The J call may be in error: the DNA end matches TRBJ2-7 better. This CDR3 is 13 amino acids long. Per germline, CDR1 SGHTA and CDR2 FQGNSA. CDR3 sequence (DNA): TGTGCCAGCAGCCCCCAAGTAACCACGGAGCAGTACTTC. Residues: CASSPQVTTEQYF.

This chain uses TRBV12-3 or TRBV12-4 with TRBJ2-7; 9 bases line up with TRBD2. J gave up 10 bases and V 5 bases, and 9 bases lay outside the gene matches. The CDR3 has 13 residues. In DNA, the CDR3 is TGTGCCAGCAGTCAACTGGGACTAGCTTCTCAGTACTTC. Its translation is CASSQLGLASQYF.

This clonotype was recorded many times. The chain carries TRBV10-3 and TRBJ2-5, with 8 positions matching TRBD1. V trimming: 4 bases; J trimming: 11 bases; junction bases outside the gene matches: 15. Per germline, CDR1 ENHRY and CDR2 SYGVKD. CDR3 length: 15 amino acids. CDR3 amino acids: CAISAAQGDYNEQYF. CDR3 sequence (DNA): TGTGCCATCAGTGCGGCACAGGGGGATTACAATGAGCAGTACTTC.

This chain connects TRBV10-3 to TRBJ1-6, with a possible D match to TRBD1 (6 bases). Per germline, CDR1 ENHRY and CDR2 SYGVKD. This CDR3 is 15 amino acids long. Trimming pared 3 bases from V and 8 bases from J, leaving 14 bases between. The CDR3 protein is CAISEGGGQYSPLHF. The CDR3 coding sequence is TGTGCCATCAGTGAAGGCGGGGGGCAGTATTCACCCCTCCACTTT.

This clonotype came up a few times. This rearrangement joins TRBV9 to TRBJ2-1, with D perhaps given as TRBD1 or TRBD2 (5 bases each). CDR3 length: 16 residues. Germline V gene sequence: CDR1 SGDLS, CDR2 YYNGEE. V was clipped by 8 bases and J by 1 base, with 19 bases between them. The CDR3 spells CARGDFGPGSYNEQFF. The CDR3 DNA reads as TGTGCCAGGGGGGATTTTGGGCCGGGATCCTACAATGAGCAGTTCTTC.

The chain couples TRBV20-1 to TRBJ1-2; no clear D. CDR1 and CDR2 (germline): DFQATT, SNEGSKA (reference sequence). This CDR3 is built from 14 residues. Trimming shortened V by 2 bases and J by 4 bases, and 14 bases separated the two germline ends. The CDR3 DNA sequence: TGCAGTGCTAGACGTAGAGGGCATCCCTATGGCTACACCTTC. This gives the protein CSARRRGHPYGYTF.

CDR3 sequence: CASRSMGTNTGELFF. In DNA form, the CDR3 reads TGCGCCAGCCGATCCATGGGGACGAACACCGGGGAGCTGTTTTTT. The chain has TRBV5-1 and TRBJ2-2; D is unresolved. This CDR3 is 15 amino acids long. The V gene lost 7 bases and the J gene lost 0 bases, with 13 bases spanning the gap. Germline CDR1 SGHRS, CDR2 YFSETQ.

CDR3 region: CASSPFSTNNEQYF. The CDR3 DNA follows: TGTGCCAGCAGCCCCTTTTCGACCAACAATGAGCAGTACTTC. V gene TRBV7-2 combines with J gene TRBJ2-1; D remains unclear. The J call is in doubt because the DNA end fits TRBJ2-7 better. The CDR3 has 14 amino acids. The germline V gene has CDR1 SGHTA and CDR2 FQGNSA.

This clonotype was counted between two and nine times. The V gene is TRBV25-1, the J gene TRBJ2-1, with TRBD2 identical over 11 bases. This CDR3 comprises 14 residues. The V segment lost 4 bases and the J segment 8 bases; nucleotides outside the gene matches: 4. Germline V gene sequence: CDR1 MGHDK, CDR2 SYGVNS. The CDR3 region has the DNA TGTGCCAGCAGTGGTAGCGGGAGGGTCTATGAGCAGTTCTTC. This sequence encodes CASSGSGRVYEQFF. Drawing the rest from reference TRBV25-1 and TRBJ2-1, the complete variable domain is EADIYQTPRYLVIGTGKKITLECSQTMGHDKMYWYQQDPGMELHLIHYSYGVNSTEKGDLSSESTVSRIRTEHFPLTLESARPSHTSQYLCASSGSGRVYEQFFGPGTRLTVL.

In this sample, this clonotype turned up a few times. The chain recombines TRBV27 with TRBJ1-4; D is uncertain. Trimming cost V 4 bases and J 3 bases, with 12 bases left between them. Germline CDR1 MNHEY, CDR2 SMNVEV (reference sequence). The CDR3 sequence is 15 residues long. CDR3 amino acids: CASSWSLPANEKLFF. The CDR3 region has the DNA TGTGCCAGCAGTTGGTCACTCCCAGCTAATGAAAAACTGTTTTTT. Supplemented by reference TRBV27 and TRBJ1-4, the full variable domain reads EAQVTQNPRYLITVTGKKLTVTCSQNMNHEYMSWYRQDPGLGLRQIYYSMNVEVTDKGDVPEGYKVSRKEKRNFPLILESPSPNQTSLYFCASSWSLPANEKLFFGSGTQLSVL.

The sample holds one count of this clonotype. The chain employs TRBV6-5 and TRBJ2-1; 8 bases are a match to TRBD2. V lost 0 bases and J lost 7; bases outside the gene matches: 8. The CDR3 sequence is 16 residues long. The V gene's germline CDR1 is MNHEY and CDR2 SVGAGI. The CDR3 DNA is TGTGCCAGCAGTTACTCGACCAGCGGGGGTCAAAATGAGCAGTTCTTC. Protein: CASSYSTSGGQNEQFF.

The rearrangement joins TRBV6-6 to TRBJ2-1; the D gene is possibly TRBD2 (6 bases). The CDR3 consists of 14 residues. The V gene lost 0 bases and the J gene lost 9 bases, with 12 bases spanning the gap. The V gene's germline CDR1 is MNHNY and CDR2 SVGAGI (reference sequence). The CDR3 is CASSYSTGVSEQFF. The CDR3 DNA reads TGTGCCAGCAGTTACTCGACGGGAGTTAGTGAGCAGTTCTTC.

The genes are TRBV9 and TRBJ2-7; D remains ambiguous. Between the trimmed V and J ends, which lost 0 bases and 7 bases, there was a span of 17 bases. This CDR3 has 15 amino acids. Germline V CDR1 and CDR2: SGDLS, YYNGEE. The CDR3 nucleotides read TGTGCCAGCAGCGTAGAAGGGCAGCAGTGGGGTGAGCAGTACTTC. This gives the protein CASSVEGQQWGEQYF.

The CDR3 sequence is CASSQELLNATVLPNTGELFF. The CDR3 DNA reads TGTGCCAGCAGCCAAGAATTGCTTAATGCGACAGTCCTTCCGAACACCGGGGAGCTGTTTTTT. This chain links TRBV3-1 with TRBJ2-2; weak D call: TRBD1 (5 bases). Germline lookup yields CDR1 LGHDT and CDR2 YNNKEL (reference sequence). Trimming took off 0 bases at V and 0 bases at J, with 23 bases between the two ends. The CDR3 runs to 21 residues.

Concerning this clonotype: The germline gene is not matched at one end of the junction; a read error may be the cause. The genes are TRBV11-2 and TRBJ1-2; D uncertain. The CDR3 sequence is 14 residues long. CDR1 and CDR2 (germline): SGHAT, FQNNGV. CDR3 sequence: CASQGRDFNYGYTF. The DNA of the CDR3 is TGTGCCTCCCAAGGTCGGGATTTTAACTATGGCTACACTTTC.

This clonotype has a handful of counts. The chain is built from TRBV7-8 and TRBJ2-5; 9 nucleotides line up with TRBD1. V lost 1 base, J lost 5 bases, and 5 bases stayed unmatched. The CDR3 runs to 15 residues. Germline CDR1 reads SGHVS; CDR2 reads FQNEAQ. CDR3 bases: TGTGCCAGCAGCTTAGGGACAGGGGCGGGGGAGACCCAGTACTTC. This codes for CASSLGTGAGETQYF.

The chain joins TRBV9 to TRBJ2-1; possibly TRBD1 or TRBD2 for D (5 bases each). The V end lost 0 bases, the J end lost 5 bases, and 9 bases lay between the germline ends. The germline gives CDR1 SGDLS, CDR2 YYNGEE. The CDR3 spans 14 residues. This CDR3 reads CASSVGDQHNEQFF. DNA for the CDR3: TGTGCCAGCAGCGTAGGGGACCAACACAATGAGCAGTTCTTC. Based on the CDR3 plus reference TRBV9 and TRBJ2-1, the full variable domain is DSGVTQTPKHLITATGQRVTLRCSPRSGDLSVYWYQQSLDQGLQFLIQYYNGEERAKGNILERFSAQQFPDLHSELNLSSLELGDSALYFCASSVGDQHNEQFFGPGTRLTVL.

This clonotype occurred once. The rearrangement uses TRBV9 and TRBJ1-4; D gene ambiguous. The CDR3 is 17 residues long. The germline V gene has CDR1 SGDLS and CDR2 YYNGEE. Deletions cut 3 bases from V and 7 bases from J, with 22 bases between. The CDR3 coding sequence is TGTGCCAGCAGCGCAGCAGTCAGATCAAGGCTTCGTGAAAAACTGTTTTTT. Protein sequence: CASSAAVRSRLREKLFF.

The V and J genes are TRBV28 and TRBJ2-1; tentatively, D is TRBD1 (6 bases). The CDR3 has 18 amino acids. V lost 3 bases and J lost 4, with 22 bases in between. Germline lookup yields CDR1 MDHEN and CDR2 SYDVKM. The DNA for the CDR3 is TGTGCCAGCAGTTTGGGGACATCCAAGGGGTGGGGGTACAATGAGCAGTTCTTC. This gives the protein CASSLGTSKGWGYNEQFF.

This clonotype was observed a handful of times. CDR3 in DNA: TGTGCCAGCAGCCAAGCAGGGGCCAACTATGGCTACACCTTC. It specifies CASSQAGANYGYTF. This chain joins TRBV3-1 and TRBJ1-2, with a tentative D call TRBD1 (6 bases). V was cut by 1 base and J by 2 bases, with 8 bases left in between. The CDR3 loop spans 14 amino acids. Germline loops: CDR1 LGHDT, CDR2 YNNKEL (reference sequence).

This chain joins TRBV24-1 and TRBJ2-1; 9 bases align to TRBD1. This CDR3 comprises 16 residues. Trimming at V came to 4 bases and at J to 4 bases, leaving 7 bases not matched to a gene. The germline gives CDR1 KGHDR, CDR2 SFDVKD. CDR3 amino acids: CATSERGQGRYNEQFF. The CDR3 DNA is TGTGCCACCAGTGAGCGCGGACAGGGGAGATACAATGAGCAGTTCTTC.

This clonotype showed up just a few times. The gene calls are TRBV7-6 and TRBJ2-1; weak D call: TRBD2 (5 bases). CDR3 size: 14 residues. Trimming left V 6 bases short and J 9 bases short, with 18 bases between. Looked up from germline, CDR1 is SGHVS and CDR2 is FNYEAQ. The CDR3 region is CASSTSSGYGEQFF. The DNA of the CDR3 is TGTGCCAGCAGTACTAGTAGTGGGTATGGTGAGCAGTTCTTC.

The V call is TRBV2, the J call TRBJ2-1, with D possibly matching TRBD2 (6 bases). The ends were cut back, 7 bases at V and 3 bases at J, with 13 bases in the middle. CDR1 is SNHLY and CDR2 is FYNNEI in the germline V gene. The CDR3 totals 14 residues. CDR3 nucleotide sequence: TGTGCCAGCACGGGCGGGGATCACTACAATGAGCAGTTCTTC. Translating gives CASTGGDHYNEQFF.

J is TRBJ2-3 and V is TRBV11-2, with D tentatively TRBD1 (7 bases). CDR1 is SGHAT, CDR2 FQNNGV, per germline. The V gene lost 6 bases and the J gene lost 8 bases, with 27 bases spanning the gap. The CDR3 runs 17 residues. The CDR3 DNA follows: TGTGCCAGCAGGCGCGGCGGGACAGAAATGATAGGGGGTACGCAGTATTTT. Protein: CASRRGGTEMIGGTQYF.